This T cell receptor beta chain emerged from a study of shared clonotypes between healthy human individuals. Study-wide points: Sequencing depth was a factor that was expected to affect clonotype sharing among donors. Across a handful of donors, naive CD4 shared 5% to 6%, naive CD8 more than 3%, memory CD4 2% to 2.5%, memory CD8 0.4% to 0.5%.

On this clone itself: No antigen is known for it.

The deep-level immunoSEQ assay was used. Measured with immunoSEQ multiplex PCR; TCRdb has only the in-frame clones, and not every one. Among under 650,000 clones, almost 97% were seen once, and the ten largest hold 0.05% to 0.07%. Adult donors, all healthy and HIV-negative, had no recent acute infections or vaccinations. This sequence was found in a woman younger than 45 in good health. Sequenced input: naive CD4+ T cells sorted from blood. Described subset: CD45RA+ positively selected.

CDR3 sequence reads: CASSLIAGSYEQYF. The DNA of the CDR3 is TGCGCCAGCAGCCTAATAGCGGGATCCTACGAGCAGTACTTC. The chain recombines TRBV5-1 with TRBJ2-7; 8 bases are shared with TRBD2. Trimming took 4 bases from V and 1 from J; bases not matched to a gene: 4. Germline-derived CDR1 and CDR2 are SGHRS and YFSETQ. This CDR3 is built from 14 residues.